The clone carrying this T cell receptor (beta chain) was seen ten or more times. Its cognate antigen is unknown. This CDR3 is built from 15 residues. Trimming removed 7 bases at V and 5 bases at J, with 18 bases between. Germline lookup yields CDR1 SGHTA and CDR2 FQGNSA. TCR libraries were built in bulk with a published protocol and specific TCR primers. From the PCR reads, TCRdb called clonotypes with MiXCR, one entry per CDR3 protein. The repertoire consists of 460,000 or so distinct CDR3 sequences, with about 26% occurring once and the leading ten covering just over 0.75%. The sample originates from a study of molecular identifiers for immune sequencing clone quantification. Study-wide results and limits: Clones that had above 20 RNA copies took up over 99% of effector molecules but under 1% in naive cells.

The source material was naive CD8+ T cells from blood, with Jurkat cell RNA spiked in. The subset was: FACS-sorted CD8+CD4-CCR7+CD45RA+ naive T cells. The source of this sequence is a human donor in good health. Some libraries in this study had Jurkat cell RNA spiked in. The chain employs TRBV7-2 and TRBJ1-5; no firm D call. The DNA for the CDR3 is TGTGCCAGCAACCCTAGTGTTGACACCGATCAGCCCCAGCATTTT. Translation: CASNPSVDTDQPQHF.